The present T cell receptor (beta chain) was sequenced within a study of shared clonotypes between healthy human individuals. Notes on the study in general: Only blood underwent sampling, and tissue repertoires likely differ.

Comments on this clone: Its specificity is unknown.

The V gene's germline CDR1 is SGHRS and CDR2 YFSETQ. The CDR3 has 15 residues. Trimming cost V 0 bases and J 5 bases; bases outside gene matches: 4. In the naive CD8 group, cells lacked CD45RO and were positively selected for CCR7, so terminally differentiated effector memory CD45RA+ cells were left out. At deep level, the assay was performed. Every subset's genomic DNA went evenly onto several immunoSEQ plates. As processed by the authors: As immunoSEQ supplied junction-only sequences (without quality scores), filtering differed. The method was immunoSEQ multiplex PCR; TCRdb's version includes in-frame clones alone and lacks a portion of them. D and trimming were read from the DNA, whereas the V and J calls and clone size are those reported in that table. The sample records about 1,900,000 clones, approximately 94% being singletons.

This sequence joins TRBV5-1 and TRBJ2-1; 8 bases are shared with TRBD1. This TCR was sampled from a young man in good health. What was sequenced was naive CD8+ T cells sorted from blood. The CDR3 DNA reads TGCGCCAGCAGCTTGGACAGGGGGTTCAACAATGAGCAGTTCTTC. Amino acid sequence: CASSLDRGFNNEQFF.